Presented here are 29 T cell receptor beta chains from one specimen sequenced in a study of blood T cell repertoires in COVID-19. Measured with immunoSEQ multiplex PCR; TCRdb has only the in-frame clones, and not every one. The sample holds some 42,000 clones, more than 75% seen once. Sample: peripheral blood. The receptors originated from a woman aged 70 to 79 in a cohort sampled during active COVID-19.

In the case of this clone: One end of the junction fails to match germline, which may point to a read error. This chain's CDR3 is CASSSLGGQRDF. Written as DNA, the CDR3 is TGTGCCAGCAGCAGCTTGGGTGGACAGCGTGACTTC. V and J are TRBV7-8 and TRBJ2-7, with a possible D match to TRBD1 (6 bases). The CDR3 runs 12 residues. CDR1 is SGHVS, CDR2 FQNEAQ, per germline. The full variable domain, completed using reference TRBV7-8 and TRBJ2-7, is GAGVSQSPRYKVAKRGQDVALRCDPISGHVSLFWYQQALGQGPEFLTYFQNEAQLDKSGLPSDRFFAERPEGSVSTLKIQRTQQEDSAVYLCASSSLGGQRDFGPGTRLTVT.

The chain recombines TRBV7-2 with TRBJ2-3, with 11 positions matching TRBD2. Germline CDR1 and CDR2: SGHTA and FQGNSA. The CDR3 has 16 residues. V shed 5 bases and J 2 bases; nucleotides not matched to a gene: 6. The CDR3: CASSARLAGTTDTQYF. Written as DNA, the CDR3 is TGTGCCAGCAGCGCCCGACTAGCGGGGACCACAGATACGCAGTATTTT.

The chain joins TRBV7-2 to TRBJ2-3; D may be TRBD1 (6 bases). Germline V gene lookup returns CDR1 SGHTA and CDR2 FQGNSA. V shed 7 bases and J shed 5 bases, with 10 bases lying between them. This CDR3 is 12 amino acids long. Written as DNA, the CDR3 is TGTGCCAGCACCTACAGGGAAGATACGCAGTATTTT. This translates into CASTYREDTQYF.

The chain has TRBV28 and TRBJ1-5; D is perhaps TRBD1 (6 bases). CDR3 length equals 15 residues. The V gene's germline CDR1 is MDHEN and CDR2 SYDVKM. The V and J ends lost 6 bases and 3 bases respectively, with 15 bases between them. The CDR3 sequence: CASSRYDRNNQPQHF. The CDR3 DNA is TGTGCCAGCAGCCGATATGACAGGAACAATCAGCCCCAGCATTTT.

This chain connects TRBV7-2 to TRBJ2-7; 8 positions match TRBD2. The germline V gene has CDR1 SGHTA and CDR2 FQGNSA. V lost 2 bases to trimming and J lost 10 bases; unmatched junction nucleotides: 13. There are 15 residues in the CDR3. The chain's CDR3 is CASSLIGTSYPLQYF. The DNA of the CDR3 is TGTGCCAGCAGCTTAATAGGGACTAGTTACCCACTTCAGTACTTC.

This rearrangement joins TRBV6-4 to TRBJ2-2; TRBD1 agrees at 8 bases. The V and J ends lost 5 bases and 3 bases, in that order; junction bases with no gene match: 8. This CDR3 comprises 16 residues. Germline values: CDR1 MRHNA, CDR2 SNTAGT. CDR3 nucleotide sequence: TGTGCCAGCAGTCAGGAGGCAGGGGGCGACACCGGGGAGCTGTTTTTT. This codes for CASSQEAGGDTGELFF.

This sequence joins TRBV14 and TRBJ2-1, with 7 positions matching TRBD1. The CDR3 runs to 17 residues. V was pared by 5 bases and J by 7 bases, with 17 bases of the junction left unmatched. Germline CDR1 reads SGHDN; CDR2 reads FVKESK. CDR3 sequence reads: CASSSNLDRARRNEQFF. For the CDR3, the DNA is TGTGCCAGCAGCTCGAACCTAGACAGGGCTCGGAGGAATGAGCAGTTCTTC.

The V call is TRBV28, the J call TRBJ2-7, with 12 bases that match TRBD2. V lost 2 bases, J lost 3 bases, and 14 bases stayed unmatched. This CDR3 is built from 19 residues. Germline lookup yields CDR1 MDHEN and CDR2 SYDVKM. Here the CDR3 reads CASSLDRPTSGRTSYEQYF. The CDR3 DNA is TGTGCCAGCAGTTTAGACAGGCCTACTAGCGGGAGGACAAGCTACGAGCAGTACTTC.

The rearrangement joins TRBV5-8 to TRBJ2-1; 8 bases agree with TRBD1. Looked up from germline, CDR1 is SGHTS and CDR2 is YDEGEE. The CDR3 sequence is 16 residues long. V lost 4 bases to trimming and J lost 7 bases; unmatched junction nucleotides: 13. The CDR3: CASSTRGQGNSNEQFF. Written as DNA, the CDR3 is TGTGCCAGCAGCACCAGAGGACAGGGAAACTCTAATGAGCAGTTCTTC.

Note on this clone: This CDR3 is missing its conserved last phenylalanine or tryptophan, likely due to a read error. No DNA is shown, since the ends of the CDR3 on it are uncertain; the CDR3 is the one TCRdb lists. The rearrangement links TRBV21-1 to TRBJ2-7; no DNA check was done on the table's D call, TRBD1. TRBV21-1 counts as a pseudogene. The CDR3 length equals 10 residues, ends included. CDR3 in amino acids: CASSIDQGEL.

This clone was detected only a few times. This sequence joins TRBV5-6 and TRBJ1-6; D not certain. With 4 bases removed from V and 13 bases from J, the gap between germline ends came to 24 bases. Germline V gene data show CDR1 as SGHDT and CDR2 as YYEEEE. CDR3 size: 16 residues. The DNA of the CDR3 is TGTGCCAGCAGCCCTAAACTTGTAGTCGGAGGAAGGCCCCTCCACTTT. This codes for CASSPKLVVGGRPLHF. The full variable domain, in which reference TRBV5-6 and TRBJ1-6 provide the parts outside the CDR3, is DAGVTQSPTHLIKTRGQQVTLRCSPKSGHDTVSWYQQALGQGPQFIFQYYEEEERQRGNFPDRFSGHQFPNYSSELNVNALLLGDSALYLCASSPKLVVGGRPLHFGNGTRLTVT.

In its sample, this clone was seen once. This rearrangement joins TRBV28 to TRBJ2-1, with a tentative D call TRBD2 (5 bases). CDR1 MDHEN and CDR2 SYDVKM come from the germline V gene. The CDR3 is made up of 16 amino acids. V was clipped by 8 bases and J by 0 bases, with 17 bases between them. CDR3 region: CASLSPTGSSYNEQFF. DNA for the CDR3: TGTGCCAGCCTTAGCCCCACGGGGAGCTCCTACAATGAGCAGTTCTTC.

The chain carries TRBV6-5 and TRBJ2-7, with TRBD1 matching over 8 bases. The CDR3 has 13 residues. Germline V gives CDR1 MNHEY, CDR2 SVGAGI. Trimming took 11 bases from V and 3 from J; bases not matched to a gene: 9. The CDR3 DNA sequence: TGTGCCGCTCGACAGGGGTCTCTCTACGAGCAGTACTTC. It specifies CAARQGSLYEQYF.

V gene TRBV19 combines with J gene TRBJ1-2; D is undetermined. The ends were cut back, 4 bases at V and 4 bases at J, with 19 bases in the middle. This CDR3 region has 16 residues. Germline loops: CDR1 LNHDA, CDR2 SQIVND (reference sequence). CDR3 region: CASSKPDSLYRYGYTF. The CDR3 nucleotides are TGTGCCAGTAGTAAGCCGGACTCACTATATCGCTATGGCTACACCTTC.

The chain is built from TRBV28 and TRBJ2-2; the D is unclear. Trimming cost V 5 bases and J 5 bases, with 15 bases left between them. The germline gives CDR1 MDHEN, CDR2 SYDVKM. The CDR3 runs to 15 residues. CDR3 in amino acids: CASSLTPRVTGELFF. In DNA, the CDR3 is TGTGCCAGCAGTCTGACTCCCCGAGTAACCGGGGAGCTGTTTTTT.

The chain employs TRBV7-2 and TRBJ2-3; D uncertain. Germline values: CDR1 SGHTA, CDR2 FQGNSA. Trimming stripped 4 bases from V and 0 bases from J, with 20 bases between. The CDR3 is 18 residues long. CDR3 residues: CASSSRLDSATSTDTQYF. The CDR3, as DNA: TGTGCCAGCAGCTCGAGGTTAGACTCAGCAACTAGCACAGATACGCAGTATTTT.

This chain connects TRBV15 to TRBJ2-1; 8 bases align to TRBD1. V was pared by 6 bases and J by 0 bases, with 1 base of the junction left unmatched. This CDR3 region has 14 residues. In germline, CDR1 is LNHNV, CDR2 YYDKDF (reference sequence). DNA of the CDR3: TGTGCCACCAGTACAGGGGGCTCCTACAATGAGCAGTTCTTC. Translating it yields CATSTGGSYNEQFF.

The chain uses TRBV10-2 and TRBJ1-1, with D possibly being TRBD1 (6 bases). CDR3 length: 15 amino acids. The germline V gene has CDR1 WSHSY and CDR2 SAAADI. Between the trimmed V and J ends, which lost 7 bases and 6 bases, there was a span of 21 bases. DNA of the CDR3: TGCGCCAGCACCGGCGTTAGTCTGGGGGCCGCTGAAGCTTTCTTT. This sequence encodes CASTGVSLGAAEAFF.

The gene calls are TRBV11-3 and TRBJ2-5; D may be TRBD2 (6 bases). The germline gives CDR1 SGHNT, CDR2 YENEEA. Trimming pared 5 bases from V and 5 bases from J, leaving 18 bases between. This CDR3 region has 15 residues. The CDR3, as DNA: TGTGCCAGCAGCCTTGGGGTAGCGGTTGGGGAGACCCAGTACTTC. This codes for CASSLGVAVGETQYF. Full variable domain (missing parts from reference TRBV11-3 and TRBJ2-5): EAGVVQSPRYKIIEKKQPVAFWCNPISGHNTLYWYLQNLGQGPELLIRYENEEAVDDSQLPKDRFSAERLKGVDSTLKIQPAELGDSAVYLCASSLGVAVGETQYFGPGTRLLVL.

The chain joins TRBV2 to TRBJ1-1; D perhaps matches TRBD1 (6 bases). Trimming left V 7 bases short and J 1 base short, with 16 bases between. The CDR3 has 15 amino acids. Looked up from germline, CDR1 is SNHLY and CDR2 is FYNNEI. Written as DNA, the CDR3 is TGTGCCAGCACCCCCGGACAGACCACGAACACTGAAGCTTTCTTT. Protein sequence: CASTPGQTTNTEAFF. The whole variable domain, remainder taken from reference TRBV2 and TRBJ1-1, is EPEVTQTPSHQVTQMGQEVILRCVPISNHLYFYWYRQILGQKVEFLVSFYNNEISEKSEIFDDQFSVERPDGSNFTLKIRSTKLEDSAMYFCASTPGQTTNTEAFFGQGTRLTVV.

This chain joins TRBV19 and TRBJ2-1; 9 bases align to TRBD2. After removal of 2 bases from V and 8 bases from J, the junction contained 7 bases not matched to a gene. Germline V gene lookup returns CDR1 LNHDA and CDR2 SQIVND (reference sequence). The CDR3 is made up of 15 amino acids. The CDR3 coding sequence is TGTGCCAGTAGTATATTGGTAGCGGGAGCGTATGAGCAGTTCTTC. Translated: CASSILVAGAYEQFF.

In its sample, this clone is medium-sized. This sequence joins TRBV7-9 and TRBJ1-3, with a tentative D call TRBD1 (6 bases). Trimming took off 5 bases at V and 0 bases at J, with 14 bases between the two ends. The CDR3 runs 16 residues. Per germline, CDR1 SEHNR and CDR2 FQNEAQ (reference sequence). For the CDR3, the DNA is TGTGCCAGCAGCCCGACTCGGACAGTCTCTGGAAACACCATATATTTT. Encoded protein: CASSPTRTVSGNTIYF.

The chain combines TRBV30 with TRBJ1-5; no clear D. The CDR3 is 13 residues long. The V end was cut by 5 bases, the J end by 0 bases, with 8 bases between. Germline-derived CDR1 and CDR2 are GTSNPN and SVGIG (reference sequence). CDR3 sequence: CAWATGSNQPQHF. The CDR3 nucleotides are TGTGCCTGGGCCACGGGTAGCAATCAGCCCCAGCATTTT.

The count of this clone is one. The rearrangement links TRBV2 to TRBJ2-1, with TRBD2 identical over 9 bases. The CDR3 spans 17 residues. Trimming removed 2 bases from V and 10 bases from J; junction bases left unmatched: 15. Looked up from germline, CDR1 is SNHLY and CDR2 is FYNNEI. The DNA for the CDR3 is TGTGCCAGCAGTGAACCCCCAATAGCGGGAGTTTTAGAGGAGCAGTTCTTC. Its protein product is CASSEPPIAGVLEEQFF.

This chain connects TRBV4-3 to TRBJ2-7; the match to TRBD1 covers 9 bases. The CDR3 consists of 15 residues. V gave up 1 base and J gave up 6 bases; unmatched junction bases: 7. CDR1 LGHNA and CDR2 YSLEER come from the germline V gene. CDR3 amino acids: CASSQARQGVVEQYF. CDR3 nucleotide sequence: TGCGCCAGCAGCCAAGCTAGACAGGGGGTGGTCGAGCAGTACTTC.

This clone came up once. The V gene is TRBV29-1, the J gene TRBJ2-6, with D tentatively TRBD2 (6 bases). The V end was cut by 4 bases, the J end by 0 bases, with 16 bases between. CDR1 is SQVTM, CDR2 ANQGSEA, per germline. CDR3 size: 17 residues. This CDR3 is CSVVLEGLHSGANVLTF. Here the CDR3 DNA reads TGCAGCGTTGTCCTGGAGGGGTTACACTCTGGGGCCAACGTCCTGACTTTC.

The V gene is TRBV19, the J gene TRBJ2-2, with 9 positions matching TRBD1. Per germline, CDR1 LNHDA and CDR2 SQIVND (reference sequence). With V trimmed by 8 bases and J by 4 bases, 8 bases remained unmatched. The CDR3 runs to 15 residues. Here the CDR3 reads CASGWTGAGTGELFF. Here the CDR3 DNA reads TGTGCCAGTGGGTGGACAGGGGCGGGCACCGGGGAGCTGTTTTTT.

The chain couples TRBV7-6 to TRBJ1-3, with 11 bases aligning to TRBD1. Per the germline V gene, CDR1 is SGHVS and CDR2 is FNYEAQ. The CDR3 consists of 16 residues. V gave up 1 base and J gave up 2 bases; unmatched junction bases: 1. The CDR3 DNA reads TGTGCCAGCAGCTTAGGGACAGGGGGCACTGGAAACACCATATATTTT. Its protein is CASSLGTGGTGNTIYF. Supplemented by reference TRBV7-6 and TRBJ1-3, the full variable domain reads GAGVSQSPRYKVTKRGQDVALRCDPISGHVSLYWYRQALGQGPEFLTYFNYEAQQDKSGLPNDRFSAERPEGSISTLTIQRTEQRDSAMYRCASSLGTGGTGNTIYFGEGSWLTVV.

This clone was seen just once. This chain links TRBV30 with TRBJ1-5; D might be TRBD1 (6 bases). The germline V and J ends were trimmed by 0 bases and 4 bases, with 10 bases remaining between them. This CDR3 has 14 residues. Germline lookup yields CDR1 GTSNPN and CDR2 SVGIG (reference sequence). CDR3 sequence reads: CAWSVHRDNQPQHF. In DNA form, the CDR3 reads TGTGCCTGGAGTGTACACAGGGATAATCAGCCCCAGCATTTT.